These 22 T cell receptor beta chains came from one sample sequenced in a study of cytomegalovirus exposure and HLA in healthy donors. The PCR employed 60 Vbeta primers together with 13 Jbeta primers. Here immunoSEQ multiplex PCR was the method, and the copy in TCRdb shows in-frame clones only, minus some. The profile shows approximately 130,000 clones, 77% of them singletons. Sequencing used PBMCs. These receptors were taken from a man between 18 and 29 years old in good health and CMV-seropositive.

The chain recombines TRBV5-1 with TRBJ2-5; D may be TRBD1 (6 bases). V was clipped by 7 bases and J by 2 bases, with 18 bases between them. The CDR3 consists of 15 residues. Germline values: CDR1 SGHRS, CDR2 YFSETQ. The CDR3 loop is CASGVSGGDQETQYF. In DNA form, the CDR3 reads TGCGCCAGCGGAGTTTCTGGGGGCGATCAAGAGACCCAGTACTTC.

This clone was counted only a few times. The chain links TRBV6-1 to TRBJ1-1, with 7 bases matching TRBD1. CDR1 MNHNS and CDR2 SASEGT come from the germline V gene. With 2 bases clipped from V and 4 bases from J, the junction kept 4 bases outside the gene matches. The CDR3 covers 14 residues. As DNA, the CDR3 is TGTGCCAGCAGTGAAAGACAGGGAGGCACTGAAGCTTTCTTT. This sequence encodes CASSERQGGTEAFF.

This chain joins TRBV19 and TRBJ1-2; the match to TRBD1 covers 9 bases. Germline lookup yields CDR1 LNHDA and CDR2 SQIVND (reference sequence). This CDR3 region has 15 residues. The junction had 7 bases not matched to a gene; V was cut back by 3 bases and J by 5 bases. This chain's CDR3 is CASSIAGTGTYGYTF. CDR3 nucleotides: TGTGCCAGTAGTATTGCTGGGACAGGGACTTATGGCTACACCTTC.

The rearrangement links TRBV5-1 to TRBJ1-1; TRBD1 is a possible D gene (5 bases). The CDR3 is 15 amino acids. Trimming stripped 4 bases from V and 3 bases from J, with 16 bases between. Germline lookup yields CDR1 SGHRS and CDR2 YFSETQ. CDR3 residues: CASSPQGQRDTEAFF. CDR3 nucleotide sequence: TGCGCCAGCAGCCCCCAGGGCCAGCGGGACACTGAAGCTTTCTTT.

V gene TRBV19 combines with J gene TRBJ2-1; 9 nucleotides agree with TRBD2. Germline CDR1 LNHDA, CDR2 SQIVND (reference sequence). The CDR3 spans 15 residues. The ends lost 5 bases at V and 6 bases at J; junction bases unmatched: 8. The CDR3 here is CASSSIAGGVNEQFF. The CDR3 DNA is TGTGCCAGTAGTTCAATCGCGGGGGGGGTCAATGAGCAGTTCTTC.

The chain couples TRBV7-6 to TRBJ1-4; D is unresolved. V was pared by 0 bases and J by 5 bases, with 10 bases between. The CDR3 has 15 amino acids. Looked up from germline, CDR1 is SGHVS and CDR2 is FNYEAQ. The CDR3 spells CASSLANAGNEKLFF. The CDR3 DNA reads TGTGCCAGCAGCTTAGCGAACGCAGGAAATGAAAAACTGTTTTTT.

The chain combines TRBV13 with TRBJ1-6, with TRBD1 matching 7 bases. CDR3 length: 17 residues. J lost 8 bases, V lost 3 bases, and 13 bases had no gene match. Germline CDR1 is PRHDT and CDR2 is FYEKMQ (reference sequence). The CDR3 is CASSLLGQYRLDSPLHF. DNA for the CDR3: TGTGCCAGCAGCTTGCTGGGACAGTACAGATTGGATTCACCCCTCCACTTT. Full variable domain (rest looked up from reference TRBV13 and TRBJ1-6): AAGVIQSPRHLIKEKRETATLKCYPIPRHDTVYWYQQGPGQDPQFLISFYEKMQSDKGSIPDRFSAQQFSDYHSELNMSSLELGDSALYFCASSLLGQYRLDSPLHFGNGTRLTVT.

The CDR3 nucleotides are TGTGCCAGCAGTGTAGCGGGGGGGTTGGAGACCCAGTACTTC. It yields the protein CASSVAGGLETQYF. The chain recombines TRBV25-1 with TRBJ2-5; 11 nucleotides match TRBD2. The CDR3 covers 14 residues. The germline CDR1 and CDR2 sequences are MGHDK and SYGVNS. V gave up 4 bases and J gave up 5 bases; unmatched junction bases: 3.

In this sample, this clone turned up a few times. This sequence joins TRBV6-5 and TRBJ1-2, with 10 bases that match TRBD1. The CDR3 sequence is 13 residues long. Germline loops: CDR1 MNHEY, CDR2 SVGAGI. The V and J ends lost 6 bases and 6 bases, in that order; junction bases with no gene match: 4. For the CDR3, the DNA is TGTGCCAGCAGGACGGGACAGGGGAATGGCTACACCTTC. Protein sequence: CASRTGQGNGYTF.

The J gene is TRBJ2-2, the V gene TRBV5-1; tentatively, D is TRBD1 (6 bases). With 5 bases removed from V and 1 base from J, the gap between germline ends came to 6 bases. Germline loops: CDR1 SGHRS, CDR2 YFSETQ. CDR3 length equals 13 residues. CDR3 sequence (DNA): TGCGCCAGCAGAGGGGGGAACACCGGGGAGCTGTTTTTT. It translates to CASRGGNTGELFF.

The CDR3 nucleotides read TGTGCCAGCAGCACCGGGATCTTTAATTCACCCCTCCACTTT. Protein: CASSTGIFNSPLHF. The genes are TRBV7-2 and TRBJ1-6; D gene ambiguous. Germline CDR1 SGHTA, CDR2 FQGNSA. The CDR3 extends over 14 amino acids. Between the trimmed V and J ends, which lost 5 bases and 6 bases, there was a span of 11 bases.

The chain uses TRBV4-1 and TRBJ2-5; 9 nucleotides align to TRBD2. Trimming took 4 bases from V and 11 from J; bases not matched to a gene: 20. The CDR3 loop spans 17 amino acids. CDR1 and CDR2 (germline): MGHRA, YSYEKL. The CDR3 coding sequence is TGCGCCAGCAGCCCGCACGTCATAGGAGCGGGGGGCCGGGAGCAGTACTTC. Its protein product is CASSPHVIGAGGREQYF.

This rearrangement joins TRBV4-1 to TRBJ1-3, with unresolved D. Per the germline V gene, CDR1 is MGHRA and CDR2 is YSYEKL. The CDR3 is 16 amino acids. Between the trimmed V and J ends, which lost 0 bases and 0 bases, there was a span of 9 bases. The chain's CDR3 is CASSQDGVLSGNTIYF. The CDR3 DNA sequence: TGCGCCAGCAGCCAAGACGGGGTTCTCTCTGGAAACACCATATATTTT.

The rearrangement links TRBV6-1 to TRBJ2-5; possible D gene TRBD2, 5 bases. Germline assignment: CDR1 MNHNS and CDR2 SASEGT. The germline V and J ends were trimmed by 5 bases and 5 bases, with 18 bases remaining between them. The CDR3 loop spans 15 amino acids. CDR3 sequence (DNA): TGTGCCAGCAGTTTACTAGACTCCTTGGGGGAGACCCAGTACTTC. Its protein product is CASSLLDSLGETQYF.

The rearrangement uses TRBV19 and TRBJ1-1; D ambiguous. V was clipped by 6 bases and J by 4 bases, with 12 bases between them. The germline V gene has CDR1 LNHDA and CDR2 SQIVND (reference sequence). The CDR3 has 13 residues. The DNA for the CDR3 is TGTGCCAGTAGCAAACAGCTTACCACTGAAGCTTTCTTT. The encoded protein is CASSKQLTTEAFF.

The CDR3 loop reads CASSEVRSTNTGELFF. DNA of the CDR3: TGTGCCAGCAGCGAGGTGAGGAGCACGAACACCGGGGAGCTGTTTTTT. This chain links TRBV7-9 with TRBJ2-2; D call uncertain. Germline CDR1 reads SEHNR; CDR2 reads FQNEAQ (reference sequence). The CDR3 length is 16 residues. Deletions cut 5 bases from V and 0 bases from J, with 13 bases between.

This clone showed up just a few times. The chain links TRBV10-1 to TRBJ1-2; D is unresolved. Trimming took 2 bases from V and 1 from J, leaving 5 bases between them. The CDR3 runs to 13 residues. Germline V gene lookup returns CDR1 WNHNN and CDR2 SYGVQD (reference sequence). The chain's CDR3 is CASSEQVNYGYTF. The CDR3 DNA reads TGCGCCAGCAGTGAGCAGGTTAACTATGGCTACACCTTC.

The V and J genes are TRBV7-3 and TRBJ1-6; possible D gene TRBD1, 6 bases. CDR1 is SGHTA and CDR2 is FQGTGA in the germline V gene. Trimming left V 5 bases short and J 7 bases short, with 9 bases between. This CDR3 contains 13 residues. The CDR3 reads CASSPGVNSPLHF. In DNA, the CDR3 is TGTGCCAGCAGCCCAGGGGTGAATTCACCCCTCCACTTT.

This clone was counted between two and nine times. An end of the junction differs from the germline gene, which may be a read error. DNA for the CDR3: TGCGCCAGCAGCCAAGATTCCAGGGGGCCATACTATGGCTACACCTTC. Translation gives CASSQDSRGPYYGYTF. The rearrangement joins TRBV5-5 to TRBJ1-2; 8 bases agree with TRBD1. CDR1 and CDR2 from the germline V gene are SGHKS and YYEKEE (reference sequence). This CDR3 spans 16 amino acids.

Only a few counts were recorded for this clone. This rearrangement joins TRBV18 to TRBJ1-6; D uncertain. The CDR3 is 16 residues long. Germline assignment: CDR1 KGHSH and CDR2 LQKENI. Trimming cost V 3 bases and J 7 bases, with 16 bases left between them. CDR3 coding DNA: TGTGCCAGCTCACCTCGGGATAGTAAAATCAATTCACCCCTCCACTTT. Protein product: CASSPRDSKINSPLHF.

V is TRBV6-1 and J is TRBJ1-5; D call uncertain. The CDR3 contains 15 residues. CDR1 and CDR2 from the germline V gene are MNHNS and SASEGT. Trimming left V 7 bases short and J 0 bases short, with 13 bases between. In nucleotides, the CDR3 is TGTGCCAGCACGCAATTAGTCGGTAGCAATCAGCCCCAGCATTTT. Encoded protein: CASTQLVGSNQPQHF.

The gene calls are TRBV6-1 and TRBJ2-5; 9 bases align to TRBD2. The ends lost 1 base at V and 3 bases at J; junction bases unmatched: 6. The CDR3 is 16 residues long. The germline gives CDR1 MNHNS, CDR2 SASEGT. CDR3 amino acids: CASSEGGLAGEETQYF. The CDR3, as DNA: TGTGCCAGCAGTGAAGGAGGGTTAGCGGGGGAAGAGACCCAGTACTTC.